This TCR beta chain was identified in a study of memory CD4+ T cells and cytomegalovirus serostatus. In the authors' workflow: Out-of-frame sequences were removed, leaving 2 million or so distinct TCRbeta sequences. The method was immunoSEQ multiplex PCR; TCRdb's version includes in-frame clones alone and lacks a portion of them. V and J calls and clone size are given by that table; D and trimming were obtained from the DNA. The table shows some 40,000 clones, with 79% occurring only once. Single viable CD3+CD4+CD8-CD45RO+ cells were sorted as the memory CD4+ T cells. The receptor comes from an adult in good health and CMV-seropositive. The sequenced sample was memory CD4+ T cells from blood.

The CDR3 DNA reads as TGTGCCAGCAGCCTCCCCGGGACAGGGGGCGACGCTTTCTTT. It encodes CASSLPGTGGDAFF. The chain links TRBV13 to TRBJ1-1; 12 bases match TRBD1. CDR1 is PRHDT and CDR2 is FYEKMQ in the germline V gene (reference sequence). The CDR3 loop spans 14 amino acids. Germline trimming cut 5 bases from V and 11 bases from J; bases unmatched to any gene: 9. The variable domain in full, with the rest retrieved from reference TRBV13 and TRBJ1-1, is AAGVIQSPRHLIKEKRETATLKCYPIPRHDTVYWYQQGPGQDPQFLISFYEKMQSDKGSIPDRFSAQQFSDYHSELNMSSLELGDSALYFCASSLPGTGGDAFFGQGTRLTVV.